The 11 T cell receptor beta chains in this list originate from one sample, sequenced in a study of blood T cells in healthy people across ages. Then a second PCR, running roughly 7 to 11 cycles, was carried out with a sample-barcoded 5' primer and a J-beta primer mix. Each CDR3 protein gets one entry after TCRdb re-called the 5' RACE reads with MiXCR. This sample has some 760,000 distinct CDR3 sequences, with more than 20% found just once. This sample also belongs to another study, concerning T cells of mothers and their children.

The material sequenced was blood. The receptors come from a boy younger than 18 in good health.

This clonotype was counted only a few times. The chain combines TRBV16 with TRBJ2-1, with 11 bases that match TRBD2. The CDR3 is 20 residues long. Trimming removed 4 bases from V and 0 bases from J; junction bases left unmatched: 14. Per the germline V gene, CDR1 is KGHSY and CDR2 is FQNENV. Here the CDR3 DNA reads TGTGCCAGCAGCCGGTTCGGTGTTAGCGGGAGGGCCCGCTCCTACAATGAGCAGTTCTTC. This sequence encodes CASSRFGVSGRARSYNEQFF.

The chain combines TRBV3-1 with TRBJ2-3; TRBD1 aligns across 8 bases. The CDR3 spans 16 residues. The trim removed 1 base at V and 3 bases at J, leaving 6 bases unmatched. Germline V lookup: CDR1 LGHDT, CDR2 YNNKEL (reference sequence). The chain's CDR3 is CASSQGPGGPTDTQYF. As DNA, the CDR3 is TGTGCCAGCAGCCAAGGCCCAGGGGGCCCGACAGATACGCAGTATTTT.

This chain uses TRBV29-1 with TRBJ2-5; 7 bases agree with TRBD2. V dropped 6 bases and J dropped 2; count of bases not matched to a gene: 9. The germline gives CDR1 SQVTM, CDR2 ANQGSEA. The CDR3 consists of 14 residues. CDR3 region: CSVVGRAVQETQYF. For the CDR3, the DNA is TGCAGCGTAGTGGGGAGGGCCGTTCAAGAGACCCAGTACTTC.

In its sample, this clonotype was seen a few times. The chain employs TRBV5-1 and TRBJ2-5; 10 nucleotides line up with TRBD2. Germline CDR1 and CDR2: SGHRS and YFSETQ. This CDR3 is built from 15 residues. The V gene end was trimmed by 4 bases and the J gene end by 5 bases; junction bases not matched to a gene: 8. The DNA of the CDR3 is TGCGCCAGCAGCAGAATAGCGGGAGGTCAGGAGACCCAGTACTTC. It encodes CASSRIAGGQETQYF.

The gene calls are TRBV20-1 and TRBJ2-3; D is unresolved. Germline V lookup: CDR1 DFQATT, CDR2 SNEGSKA (reference sequence). Trimming left V 1 base short and J 1 base short, with 9 bases between. This CDR3 is built from 14 residues. The CDR3 region is CSARVGVGTDTQYF. The CDR3 DNA follows: TGCAGTGCTAGAGTAGGCGTCGGCACAGATACGCAGTATTTT.

The V and J genes are TRBV29-1 and TRBJ1-1, with D hard to call. The CDR3 covers 15 residues. V lost 6 bases, J lost 0 bases, and 17 bases lay in between. CDR1 SQVTM and CDR2 ANQGSEA come from the germline V gene. This CDR3 reads CSVVGSRFMNTEAFF. In DNA, the CDR3 is TGCAGCGTCGTCGGATCCAGATTCATGAACACTGAAGCTTTCTTT. The full variable domain, its missing parts supplied by reference TRBV29-1 and TRBJ1-1, is SAVISQKPSRDICQRGTSLTIQCQVDSQVTMMFWYRQQPGQSLTLIATANQGSEATYESGFVIDKFPISRPNLTFSTLTVSNMSPEDSSIYLCSVVGSRFMNTEAFFGQGTRLTVV.

This clonotype was counted at least ten times. The J gene is TRBJ2-2, the V gene TRBV7-9; 12 nucleotides match TRBD1. Germline lookup yields CDR1 SEHNR and CDR2 FQNEAQ (reference sequence). V lost 2 bases and J lost 7; bases outside the gene matches: 5. The CDR3 has 16 amino acids. The CDR3 nucleotides are TGTGCCAGCAGCTTACCCGGGACAGGGGGCCACGGGGAGCTGTTTTTT. Translating gives CASSLPGTGGHGELFF.

This clonotype showed up just a few times. The chain is built from TRBV5-1 and TRBJ1-4; 9 positions agree with TRBD1. The CDR3 runs to 15 residues. CDR1 is SGHRS, CDR2 YFSETQ, per germline. Germline trimming cut 4 bases from V and 8 bases from J; bases unmatched to any gene: 9. The CDR3, as DNA: TGCGCCAGCAGCCTGGAGGGACAGGGTCAGGAAAAACTGTTTTTT. This encodes CASSLEGQGQEKLFF. The full variable domain, rest sourced from reference TRBV5-1 and TRBJ1-4, is KAGVTQTPRYLIKTRGQQVTLSCSPISGHRSVSWYQQTPGQGLQFLFEYFSETQRNKGNFPGRFSGRQFSNSRSEMNVSTLELGDSALYLCASSLEGQGQEKLFFGSGTQLSVL.

At least ten counts were recorded for this clonotype. The chain combines TRBV4-3 with TRBJ1-1; D not certain. Looked up from germline, CDR1 is LGHNA and CDR2 is YSLEER. V shed 1 base and J shed 1 base, with 7 bases lying between them. The CDR3 covers 14 residues. The CDR3 reads CASSQARANTEAFF. CDR3 DNA sequence: TGCGCCAGCAGCCAAGCTCGTGCGAACACTGAAGCTTTCTTT.

CDR3 nucleotide sequence: TGTGCCAGCGGGGGATCCGGGACAGGGGTATACAATGAGCAGTTCTTC. As protein: CASGGSGTGVYNEQFF. The V gene is TRBV28, the J gene TRBJ2-1; 10 bases agree with TRBD1. V was clipped by 8 bases and J by 4 bases; unmatched bases: 11. CDR1 and CDR2 (germline): MDHEN, SYDVKM. This CDR3 has 16 amino acids.

The V call is TRBV5-1, the J call TRBJ1-2, with TRBD1 as a possible D gene (6 bases). Germline V gene lookup returns CDR1 SGHRS and CDR2 YFSETQ. V was pared by 4 bases and J by 2 bases, with 12 bases between. The CDR3 loop spans 14 amino acids. The CDR3: CASSPIGGNYGYTF. As DNA, the CDR3 is TGCGCCAGCAGCCCCATAGGGGGGAACTATGGCTACACCTTC. Variable domain in full (rest from reference TRBV5-1 and TRBJ1-2): KAGVTQTPRYLIKTRGQQVTLSCSPISGHRSVSWYQQTPGQGLQFLFEYFSETQRNKGNFPGRFSGRQFSNSRSEMNVSTLELGDSALYLCASSPIGGNYGYTFGSGTRLTVV.